This T cell receptor beta chain was obtained from a study of blood T cell repertoires in COVID-19. Turning to the study itself: Samples taken during acute and convalescent COVID-19 were collected in the United States, Italy and Spain.

This CDR3 has 15 amino acids. The germline CDR1 and CDR2 sequences are MNHEY and SMNVEV (reference sequence). J lost 3 bases, V lost 5 bases, and 4 bases had no gene match. The table lists this clone with a count of one. The method was immunoSEQ multiplex PCR; TCRdb's version includes in-frame clones alone and lacks a portion of them. The sample lists 300,000 or so clones, about 93% seen once, with 1.1% in the top ten. Those who participated ranged in age from roughly 18 to 89 years and resided in about 24 US areas. Participants had their cohort set by participant-reported clinical history. The study counted Cohort 3 donors as recovered given two negative PCRs, clearance, or symptom resolution.

The receptor comes from a woman in her 30s who had recovered from COVID-19. The rearrangement uses TRBV27 and TRBJ2-3; 11 bases agree with TRBD2. Sample: PBMCs or T cells enriched from blood (not recorded which). The CDR3 DNA sequence: TGTGCCAGCAGTGAACTAGCGGGGGAAACAGATACGCAGTATTTT. Its translation is CASSELAGETDTQYF.